This TCR beta chain was sequenced in a study of blood T cell repertoires in COVID-19. Study-level information: COVID-19 samples from acute and convalescent phases originated in the United States, Italy and Spain.

Sequencing was performed with immunoSEQ multiplex PCR; in TCRdb, only in-frame clones are kept and a portion is missing. Of 90,000 to 150,000 clones in the sample, 79% were seen once. Germline CDR1 is ENHRY and CDR2 is SYGVKD. CDR3 length: 15 amino acids. V gave up 2 bases and J gave up 2 bases; unmatched junction bases: 0. By sample share, this clone is medium-sized. Specimen: peripheral blood. This clonotype originated in an elderly woman with acute or convalescent COVID-19. The V gene is TRBV10-3, the J gene TRBJ1-3; 10 bases agree with TRBD1. This chain's CDR3 is CAISEGTGAGNTIYF. As DNA, the CDR3 is TGTGCCATCAGTGAGGGGACAGGGGCTGGAAACACCATATATTTT.